Below, one T cell receptor (beta chain) is given with its context. The data stem from a study of shared clonotypes between healthy human individuals. Clones were sequenced by immunoSEQ multiplex PCR, and TCRdb holds only the in-frame ones, with some missing. This sample carries approximately 1.5 million clones, 95% to 99% of them seen once, and the ten largest clones take about 0.4%. The source of this sequence is a man aged 25-45 years in good health. Material for sequencing was naive CD4+ T cells sorted from blood. Subset denoted: CD45RA+ positively selected.

The CDR3 is CSGRWSLAGADEKLFF. In nucleotides, the CDR3 is TGCAGCGGACGTTGGTCGTTGGCAGGGGCGGATGAAAAACTGTTTTTT. The J gene is TRBJ1-4, the V gene TRBV29-1; TRBD1 might be the D (6 bases). This CDR3 is built from 16 residues. Germline CDR1 and CDR2: SQVTM and ANQGSEA. V was trimmed by 7 bases and J by 6 bases, leaving 24 bases between them.